This T cell receptor (beta chain) was obtained from a study of regulatory T cells in long-lasting Graves disease. The TCR beta library used iRepertoire HTBI primers with Arm-PCR amplification of CDR3. TCRdb re-analysed the multiplex PCR reads in MiXCR, keeping a single row per CDR3 protein. The repertoire holds 500,000 to 700,000 distinct CDR3 sequences, with around 30% as singletons. Regarding the study as a whole: Persistent disease exhibited a predilection for TRBV28, TRBJ1-2 and TRBJ2-5. Newly diagnosed Graves' patients exceeded persistent ones in TCR diversity. Exclusively peripheral blood, rather than thyroid tissue, was studied.

Documented time point: persistent/refractory GD, antithyroid drugs over 5 years with positive TRAb. PBMC RNA served as the TCR library source. EDTA tubes received approximately 8.4 milliliters of collected peripheral blood. The CDR3 loop spans 16 amino acids. V was cut by 2 bases and J by 0 bases, with 10 bases left in between. This clonotype was detected ten times or more. Its antigen is not identified. The gene calls are TRBV12-3 or TRBV12-4 and TRBJ2-2; D is possibly TRBD1 (5 bases). The receptor was derived from a female donor with Graves disease. Sequencing used peripheral blood mononuclear cells (PBMCs), obtained when the disease was refractory, from a patient treated with antithyroid drugs. The CDR3 region is CASSLRQNTNTGELFF. The CDR3 DNA is TGTGCCAGCAGTTTACGACAGAACACGAACACCGGGGAGCTGTTTTTT.